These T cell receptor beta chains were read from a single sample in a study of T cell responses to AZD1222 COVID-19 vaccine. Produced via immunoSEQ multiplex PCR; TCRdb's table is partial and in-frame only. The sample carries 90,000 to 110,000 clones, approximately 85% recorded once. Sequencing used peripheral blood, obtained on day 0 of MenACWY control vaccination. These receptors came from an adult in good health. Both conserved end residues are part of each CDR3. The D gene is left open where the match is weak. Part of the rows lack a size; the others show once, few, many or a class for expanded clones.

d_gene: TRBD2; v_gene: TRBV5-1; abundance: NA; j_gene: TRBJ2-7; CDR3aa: CASSPTSGSSYEQYF; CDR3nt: TGCGCCAGCAGCCCCACTAGCGGGAGCTCCTACGAGCAGTACTTC
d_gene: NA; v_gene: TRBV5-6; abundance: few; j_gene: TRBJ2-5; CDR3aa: CASSLPKNRRQETQYF; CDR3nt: TGTGCCAGCAGCTTGCCTAAAAACAGGCGACAAGAGACCCAGTACTTC
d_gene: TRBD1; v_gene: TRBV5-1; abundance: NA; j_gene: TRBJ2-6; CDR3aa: CASSLRGGGAGANVLTF; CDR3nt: TGCGCCAGCAGCTTGCGAGGGGGCGGAGCTGGGGCCAACGTCCTGACTTTC
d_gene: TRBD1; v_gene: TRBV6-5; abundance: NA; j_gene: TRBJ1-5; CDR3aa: CASSYGTGMPQHF; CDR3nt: TGTGCCAGCAGTTACGGGACAGGGATGCCCCAGCATTTT
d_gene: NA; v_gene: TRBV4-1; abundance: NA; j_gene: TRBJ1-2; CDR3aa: CAIRRGGTDGYTF; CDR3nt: TGCGCCATCCGCCGTGGGGGGACGGATGGCTACACCTTC
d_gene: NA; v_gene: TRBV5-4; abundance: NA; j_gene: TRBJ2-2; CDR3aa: CASSQMSTGELFF; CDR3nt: TGTGCCAGCAGCCAGATGAGCACCGGGGAGCTGTTTTTT
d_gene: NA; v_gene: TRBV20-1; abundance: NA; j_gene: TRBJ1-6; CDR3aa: CSASGTDNSPLHF; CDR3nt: TGCAGTGCTAGTGGAACGGATAATTCACCCCTCCACTTT
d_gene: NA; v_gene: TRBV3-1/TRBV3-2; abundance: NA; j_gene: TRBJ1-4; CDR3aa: CASSQAGGKLFF; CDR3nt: TGTGCCAGCAGCCAAGCGGGCGGAAAACTGTTTTTT
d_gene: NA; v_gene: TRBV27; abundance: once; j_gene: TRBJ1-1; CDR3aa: CASSKLREALRNTEAFF; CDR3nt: TGTGCCAGCAGTAAACTCAGGGAGGCGCTTAGGAACACTGAAGCTTTCTTT
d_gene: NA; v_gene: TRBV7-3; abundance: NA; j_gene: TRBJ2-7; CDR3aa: CASSLGGQQQYF; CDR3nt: TGTGCCAGCAGCCTGGGGGGACAGCAGCAGTACTTC
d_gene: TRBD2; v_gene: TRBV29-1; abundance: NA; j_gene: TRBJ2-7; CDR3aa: CSVEIGGDEQYF; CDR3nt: TGCAGCGTTGAAATCGGGGGGGACGAGCAGTACTTC
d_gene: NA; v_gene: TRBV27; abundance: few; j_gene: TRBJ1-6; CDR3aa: CATRISYNSPLHF; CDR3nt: TGTGCCACCAGGATCTCCTATAATTCACCCCTCCACTTT
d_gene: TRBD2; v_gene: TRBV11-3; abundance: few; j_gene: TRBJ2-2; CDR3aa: CASAAGDGGELFF; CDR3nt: TGTGCCAGCGCTGCGGGAGATGGCGGGGAGCTGTTTTTT
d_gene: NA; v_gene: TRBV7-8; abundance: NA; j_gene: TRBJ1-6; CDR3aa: CASSQTGISYNSPLHF; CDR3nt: TGTGCCAGCAGTCAAACAGGGATTTCCTATAATTCACCCCTCCACTTT
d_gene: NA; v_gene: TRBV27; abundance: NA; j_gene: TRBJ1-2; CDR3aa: CASRPQGLGGYTF; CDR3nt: TGTGCCAGCAGGCCACAGGGTTTGGGTGGCTACACCTTC
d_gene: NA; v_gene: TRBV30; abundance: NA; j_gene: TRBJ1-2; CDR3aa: CAWREGVNYGYTF; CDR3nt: TGTGCCTGGAGGGAGGGGGTTAACTATGGCTACACCTTC
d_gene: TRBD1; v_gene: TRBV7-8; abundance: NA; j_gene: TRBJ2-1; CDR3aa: CASSTDRGSYNEQFF; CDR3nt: TGTGCCAGCAGCACCGACAGGGGCTCCTACAATGAGCAGTTCTTC
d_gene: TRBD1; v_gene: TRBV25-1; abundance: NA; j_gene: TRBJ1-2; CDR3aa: CASSEGLGDRGHGYTF; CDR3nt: TGTGCCAGCAGTGAGGGATTAGGGGACAGGGGTCATGGCTACACCTTC
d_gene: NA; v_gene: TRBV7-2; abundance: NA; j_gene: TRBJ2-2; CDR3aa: CASSLVGLDGELFF; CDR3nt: TGTGCCAGCAGCTTAGTGGGACTCGACGGGGAGCTGTTTTTT
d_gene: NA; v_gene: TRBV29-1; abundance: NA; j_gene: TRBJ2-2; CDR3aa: CSTQQGDPNTGELFF; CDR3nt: TGCAGCACTCAACAGGGAGACCCGAACACCGGGGAGCTGTTTTTT
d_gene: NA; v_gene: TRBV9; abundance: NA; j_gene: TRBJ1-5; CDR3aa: CASSVGGYSNQPQHF; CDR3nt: TGTGCCAGCAGCGTAGGAGGCTATAGCAATCAGCCCCAGCATTTT
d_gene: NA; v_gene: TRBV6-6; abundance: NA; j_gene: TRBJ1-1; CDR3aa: CASSYPHRGEEAFF; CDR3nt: TGTGCCAGCAGTTACCCTCACCGCGGGGAAGAAGCTTTCTTT
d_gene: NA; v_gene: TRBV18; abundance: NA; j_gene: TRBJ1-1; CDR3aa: CASSPPGGLGRAFF; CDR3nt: TGTGCCAGCTCACCACCCGGAGGGTTAGGGAGGGCTTTCTTT
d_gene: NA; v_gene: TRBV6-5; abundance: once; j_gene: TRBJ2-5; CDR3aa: CASNVATGIETQYF; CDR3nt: TGTGCCAGCAATGTTGCTACGGGGATTGAGACCCAGTACTTC
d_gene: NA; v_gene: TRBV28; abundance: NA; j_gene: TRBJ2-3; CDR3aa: CASSSVQRADTQYF; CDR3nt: TGTGCCAGCAGTTCCGTCCAGCGCGCCGATACGCAGTATTTT
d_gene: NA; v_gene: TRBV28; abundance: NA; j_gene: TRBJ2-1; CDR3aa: CASSPTLIRYNEQFF; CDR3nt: TGTGCCAGCAGTCCGACCCTGATCAGGTACAATGAGCAGTTCTTC
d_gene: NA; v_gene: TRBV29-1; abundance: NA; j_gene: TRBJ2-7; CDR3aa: CSALLERDTYEQYF; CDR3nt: TGCAGCGCCTTACTTGAGAGGGATACCTACGAGCAGTACTTC
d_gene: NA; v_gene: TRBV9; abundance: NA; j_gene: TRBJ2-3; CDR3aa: CASSVAEAGTQYF; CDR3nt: TGTGCCAGCAGCGTAGCTGAGGCGGGTACGCAGTATTTT
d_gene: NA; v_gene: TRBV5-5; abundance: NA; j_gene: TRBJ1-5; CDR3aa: CASSLDLGINQPQHF; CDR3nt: TGTGCCAGCAGCTTGGATTTGGGGATCAATCAGCCCCAGCATTTT
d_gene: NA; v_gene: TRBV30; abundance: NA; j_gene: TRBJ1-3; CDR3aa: CAWSGGGSSGNTIYF; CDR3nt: TGTGCCTGGAGTGGGGGGGGAAGCTCTGGAAACACCATATATTTT
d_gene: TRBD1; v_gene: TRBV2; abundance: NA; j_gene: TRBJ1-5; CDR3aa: CASRQTGGNQPQHF; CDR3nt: TGTGCCAGCAGGCAGACAGGGGGCAATCAGCCCCAGCATTTT
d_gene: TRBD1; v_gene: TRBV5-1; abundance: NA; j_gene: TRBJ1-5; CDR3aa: CASSSGQGETNQPQHF; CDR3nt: TGCGCCAGCAGCTCGGGACAGGGCGAGACGAATCAGCCCCAGCATTTT
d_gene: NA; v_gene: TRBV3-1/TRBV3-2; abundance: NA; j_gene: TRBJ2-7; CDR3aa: CASHTLGSYEQYF; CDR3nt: TGTGCCAGCCACACACTGGGGTCCTACGAGCAGTACTTC